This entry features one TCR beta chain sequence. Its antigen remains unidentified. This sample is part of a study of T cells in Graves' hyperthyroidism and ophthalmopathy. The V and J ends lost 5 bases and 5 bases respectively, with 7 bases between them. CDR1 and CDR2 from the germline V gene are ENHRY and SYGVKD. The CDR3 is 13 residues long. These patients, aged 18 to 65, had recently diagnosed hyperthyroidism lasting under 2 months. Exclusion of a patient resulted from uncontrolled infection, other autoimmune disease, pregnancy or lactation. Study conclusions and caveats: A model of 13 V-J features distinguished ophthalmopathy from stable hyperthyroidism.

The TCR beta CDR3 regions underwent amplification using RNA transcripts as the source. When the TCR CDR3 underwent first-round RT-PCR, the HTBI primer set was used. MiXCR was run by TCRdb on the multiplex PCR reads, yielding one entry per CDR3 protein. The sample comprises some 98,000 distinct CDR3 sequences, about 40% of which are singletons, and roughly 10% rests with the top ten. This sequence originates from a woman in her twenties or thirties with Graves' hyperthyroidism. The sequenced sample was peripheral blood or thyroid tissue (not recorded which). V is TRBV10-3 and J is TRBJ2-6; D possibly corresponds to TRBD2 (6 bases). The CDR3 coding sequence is TGTGCCATCAGTCGGGGGAGGGCCAACGTCCTGACTTTC. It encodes CAISRGRANVLTF.